This TCR beta chain comes out of a study of beta chain features in type 1 diabetes. Findings of the study overall: Compared to healthy donors, patients appeared to have naive, central memory and Treg TCRB repertoires that were more alike. Fewer insertions but more deletions were seen at VDJ junctions in type 1 diabetes patients. Type 1 diabetes patients had TCRB CDR3s that were shorter (moderately but significantly so) in all four CD4+ subsets.

As to this clone: What it binds is not known.

What was sequenced were expressed TCRB transcripts, since all of the isolated RNA had been reverse transcribed. Deep immunoSEQ sequencing covered naive, central memory and regulatory T cell samples. Generated by immunoSEQ multiplex PCR, the TCRdb table keeps only in-frame clones and is missing some. The table lists about 160,000 clones, over 55% of them singletons. CDR1 MGHDK and CDR2 SYGVNS come from the germline V gene. Trimming stripped 4 bases from V and 3 bases from J, with 10 bases between. This CDR3 has 13 amino acids. The V and J genes are TRBV25-1 and TRBJ2-7; D is possibly TRBD1 (5 bases). This receptor was taken from a man under 40 with type 1 diabetes. Sequenced sample: naive CD4+ T cells from blood. The CDR3 sequence: CASSVPGHYEQYF. In DNA, the CDR3 is TGTGCCAGCAGTGTCCCAGGACACTACGAGCAGTACTTC.